This T cell receptor beta chain was recorded in a study of blood T cell repertoires in COVID-19. Across the study: Sites in the United States, Italy and Spain provided acute and convalescent COVID-19 samples.

The V end was cut by 1 base, the J end by 2 bases, with 9 bases between. The CDR3 spans 14 residues. CDR1 and CDR2 (germline): MGHRA, YSYEKL. As handled by the study authors: How many nucleated cells were present was estimated from reference gene primer amplification. Sequencing used immunoSEQ multiplex PCR; TCRdb keeps in-frame clones, though not all of them. D and trimming were read from the DNA, whereas the V and J calls and clone size are those reported in that table. The sample contains tens of thousands of clones, under 85% of which appear only once. The sample comprised peripheral blood. The receptor's source is a human donor in a cohort sampled during active COVID-19. This chain connects TRBV4-1 to TRBJ2-7, with D perhaps matching TRBD2 (5 bases). CDR3 sequence (DNA): TGCGCCAGCAGCCAAGGAGGAGGCCCCTACGAGCAGTACTTC. Encoded protein: CASSQGGGPYEQYF.